A single sample is the source of the 6 T cell receptor beta chains below, sequenced in a study of cytomegalovirus exposure and HLA in healthy donors. The protocol was immunoSEQ multiplex PCR, while the TCRdb copy is restricted to in-frame clones and leaves out a portion. Of about 73,000 clones listed, about 87% were seen once; the top ten hold roughly 3.8%. The source material was PBMCs. These receptor sequences come from a young woman in good health and CMV-seropositive.

The V gene is TRBV9, the J gene TRBJ1-1; tentative D call: TRBD1 (5 bases). In germline, CDR1 is SGDLS, CDR2 YYNGEE. The CDR3 length is 14 residues. The V gene lost 4 bases and the J gene lost 1 base, with 11 bases spanning the gap. The chain's CDR3 is CASSPGRQNTEAFF. The CDR3 DNA reads as TGTGCCAGCAGCCCAGGGCGGCAGAACACTGAAGCTTTCTTT.

The chain couples TRBV4-1 to TRBJ1-5; 7 bases agree with TRBD1. The CDR3 length is 16 residues. V was pared by 4 bases and J by 6 bases, with 12 bases of the junction left unmatched. The germline V gene encodes CDR1 MGHRA and CDR2 YSYEKL. The CDR3 loop is CASSPLTGHKGQPQHF. CDR3 nucleotide sequence: TGCGCCAGCAGCCCGCTGACAGGGCATAAGGGTCAGCCCCAGCATTTT.

This clone was seen a single time. This chain connects TRBV11-2 to TRBJ2-1; 11 nucleotides match TRBD2. Germline values: CDR1 SGHAT, CDR2 FQNNGV. V was clipped by 1 base and J by 5 bases; unmatched bases: 4. The CDR3 extends over 16 amino acids. The CDR3 is CASSLGSGLADNEQFF. Here the CDR3 DNA reads TGTGCCAGCAGCTTAGGATCGGGACTAGCGGACAATGAGCAGTTCTTC.

This chain uses TRBV30 with TRBJ2-7; D remains ambiguous. This CDR3 is 13 amino acids long. V lost 5 bases, J lost 6 bases, and 17 bases lay in between. CDR1 is GTSNPN and CDR2 is SVGIG in the germline V gene (reference sequence). CDR3 coding DNA: TGTGCCTGGGAGACCCTACCAGGATCCGAGCAGTACTTC. It yields the protein CAWETLPGSEQYF.

There are a few counts of this clone. This chain joins TRBV6-1 and TRBJ2-1; maybe TRBD2 (6 bases). Germline V gives CDR1 MNHNS, CDR2 SASEGT. This CDR3 is 14 amino acids long. V was trimmed by 8 bases and J by 3 bases, leaving 14 bases between them. The CDR3 loop is CASQHMGGYNEQFF. CDR3 DNA: TGTGCCAGCCAGCACATGGGGGGCTACAATGAGCAGTTCTTC.

V is TRBV28 and J is TRBJ1-4; 7 positions agree with TRBD1. The CDR3 length is 15 residues. In germline, CDR1 is MDHEN, CDR2 SYDVKM. The J segment lost 0 bases and the V segment lost 5 bases, leaving 3 bases of the junction unmatched. The CDR3 reads CASSPGTATNEKLFF. The CDR3 bases are TGTGCCAGCAGTCCCGGGACAGCAACTAATGAAAAACTGTTTTTT. Combining the CDR3 with reference TRBV28 and TRBJ1-4 gives the whole variable domain DVKVTQSSRYLVKRTGEKVFLECVQDMDHENMFWYRQDPGLGLRLIYFSYDVKMKEKGDIPEGYSVSREKKERFSLILESASTNQTSMYLCASSPGTATNEKLFFGSGTQLSVL.